Below are 14 T cell receptor beta chains sequenced from a single sample in a study of PD-1 blockade in classical Hodgkin lymphoma. The method was immunoSEQ multiplex PCR; TCRdb's version includes in-frame clones alone and lacks a portion of them. The sample consists of 25,000 to 35,000 clones, approximately 90% of them appearing once. Described time point: cycle 4 day 1 (C4D1), after less than 7 weeks of nivolumab. Each and every patient relapsed after autologous stem cell transplantation, and patients got differing brentuximab vedotin exposure. It was by magnetic negative selection that CD4+ T cells were purified from thawed PBMCs. The input for sequencing was CD4+ T cells from blood, taken before the fourth cycle of nivolumab. Receptors originate from a human donor with classical Hodgkin lymphoma.

The chain is built from TRBV5-5 and TRBJ2-7, with D perhaps matching TRBD1 (5 bases). The CDR3 loop spans 15 amino acids. Per the germline V gene, CDR1 is SGHKS and CDR2 is YYEKEE (reference sequence). V was clipped by 2 bases and J by 4 bases, with 16 bases between them. The CDR3 DNA is TGTGCCAGCAGCTTTGGGGCCCTCACTCCTTACGAGCAGTACTTC. The encoded protein is CASSFGALTPYEQYF.

The chain carries TRBV28 and TRBJ1-6; 8 bases map to TRBD1. This CDR3 has 15 residues. The germline V gene has CDR1 MDHEN and CDR2 SYDVKM. Germline trimming cut 2 bases from V and 6 bases from J; bases unmatched to any gene: 3. Here the CDR3 reads CASSLGDRTNSPLHF. In DNA, the CDR3 is TGTGCCAGCAGTTTAGGGGACAGGACTAATTCACCCCTCCACTTT.

The chain uses TRBV5-6 and TRBJ1-3; D is undetermined. The CDR3 loop spans 14 amino acids. Per the germline V gene, CDR1 is SGHDT and CDR2 is YYEEEE. Trimming took off 1 base at V and 4 bases at J, with 9 bases between the two ends. CDR3 DNA sequence: TGTGCCAGCAGCTTGTGGGCAGTCGGAAACACCATATATTTT. This gives the protein CASSLWAVGNTIYF.

This chain links TRBV28 with TRBJ1-1; the D is unclear. The CDR3 length is 15 residues. V shed 3 bases and J shed 0 bases, with 11 bases lying between them. Germline CDR1 reads MDHEN; CDR2 reads SYDVKM. This CDR3 is CASSLVPAMNTEAFF. The CDR3 DNA follows: TGTGCCAGCAGTTTGGTCCCAGCCATGAACACTGAAGCTTTCTTT. The full variable domain, rest sourced from reference TRBV28 and TRBJ1-1, is DVKVTQSSRYLVKRTGEKVFLECVQDMDHENMFWYRQDPGLGLRLIYFSYDVKMKEKGDIPEGYSVSREKKERFSLILESASTNQTSMYLCASSLVPAMNTEAFFGQGTRLTVV.

The chain links TRBV6-5 to TRBJ2-2, with D unresolved. V was pared by 10 bases and J by 3 bases, with 12 bases between. The CDR3 spans 13 residues. Germline V gene data show CDR1 as MNHEY and CDR2 as SVGAGI. The CDR3 here is CATQIGYTGELFF. The CDR3 DNA reads as TGTGCCACCCAAATAGGGTACACCGGGGAGCTGTTTTTT.

The chain links TRBV2 to TRBJ1-2, with D uncertain. Per the germline V gene, CDR1 is SNHLY and CDR2 is FYNNEI. The CDR3 extends over 15 amino acids. Trimming removed 4 bases at V and 8 bases at J, with 20 bases between. The DNA for the CDR3 is TGTGCCAGCAGTGTAGGGCGTGATCCCGCTATCGGCTACACCTTC. Protein product: CASSVGRDPAIGYTF.

J is TRBJ2-1 and V is TRBV5-6, with no clear D. Germline V gene sequence: CDR1 SGHDT, CDR2 YYEEEE. V was trimmed by 0 bases and J by 7 bases, leaving 11 bases between them. CDR3 length: 14 residues. In DNA form, the CDR3 reads TGTGCCAGCAGCTTGGCCTTGGGTGGTAATGAGCAGTTCTTC. This sequence encodes CASSLALGGNEQFF.

This clone was observed once. The chain employs TRBV18 and TRBJ2-7; possibly TRBD1 or TRBD2 for D (5 bases each). V lost 3 bases to trimming and J lost 7 bases, with 16 bases between them. Germline CDR1 and CDR2: KGHSH and LQKENI. The length of the CDR3 is 14 residues. The CDR3, as DNA: TGTGCCAGCTCACCGCCCAGGGAGCCTCGGGAGCAGTACTTC. Amino acids: CASSPPREPREQYF.

The chain's CDR3 is CASRAWTGGIYEQYF. CDR3 coding DNA: TGTGCCAGCAGGGCGTGGACTGGGGGAATCTACGAGCAGTACTTC. The gene calls are TRBV6-1 and TRBJ2-7; D possibly uses TRBD1 or TRBD2 (5 bases each). V lost 6 bases, J lost 3 bases, and 18 bases lay in between. Germline V gives CDR1 MNHNS, CDR2 SASEGT. This CDR3 is 15 amino acids long.

Comment on this clone: The sample contains more than one DNA sequence encoding this CDR3. CDR3 sequence reads: CASSWDSYNEQFF. CDR3 in DNA: TGTGCCAGCAGCTGGGACAGCTACAATGAGCAGTTCTTC. The rearrangement joins TRBV7-3 to TRBJ2-1; 7 positions agree with TRBD1. V was clipped by 4 bases and J by 3 bases; unmatched bases: 0. This CDR3 contains 13 residues. CDR1 is SGHTA, CDR2 FQGTGA, per germline.

This clone was seen a few times. The chain combines TRBV10-3 with TRBJ2-7; D is undetermined. This CDR3 contains 11 residues. Per germline, CDR1 ENHRY and CDR2 SYGVKD. The V end was cut by 8 bases, the J end by 3 bases, with 8 bases between. CDR3 amino acids: CAIGPLYEQYF. The CDR3 region has the DNA TGTGCCATCGGCCCGCTCTACGAGCAGTACTTC.

V gene TRBV5-1 combines with J gene TRBJ2-2; TRBD2 matches at 8 bases. Trimming took 4 bases from V and 2 from J; bases not matched to a gene: 10. The CDR3 sequence is 17 residues long. Germline CDR1 reads SGHRS; CDR2 reads YFSETQ. The CDR3 here is CASSASGFSVNTGELFF. DNA for the CDR3: TGCGCCAGCAGCGCTAGCGGGTTCTCGGTTAACACCGGGGAGCTGTTTTTT.

This clone was recorded once. V gene TRBV11-2 combines with J gene TRBJ1-1; the D gene is possibly TRBD1 (5 bases). The germline CDR1 and CDR2 sequences are SGHAT and FQNNGV. The CDR3 runs 16 residues. V was shortened by 2 bases and J by 1 base, with 14 bases between the two germline ends. In DNA, the CDR3 is TGTGCCAGCAGCTTAAATGGGGGGTTGGGGAACACTGAAGCTTTCTTT. Residues: CASSLNGGLGNTEAFF.

The gene calls are TRBV7-2 and TRBJ2-3, with a possible D match to TRBD2 (6 bases). CDR3 length: 15 amino acids. The germline gives CDR1 SGHTA, CDR2 FQGNSA. V was trimmed by 6 bases and J by 4 bases, leaving 17 bases between them. The CDR3, as DNA: TGTGCCAGCAGGTACCCTCCTACTAGCTCAGATACGCAGTATTTT. Its translation is CASRYPPTSSDTQYF. Complete variable domain (other parts from reference TRBV7-2 and TRBJ2-3): GAGVSQSPSNKVTEKGKDVELRCDPISGHTALYWYRQSLGQGLEFLIYFQGNSAPDKSGLPSDRFSAERTGGSVSTLTIQRTQQEDSAVYLCASRYPPTSSDTQYFGPGTRLTVL.